This T cell receptor beta chain was captured in a study of CD8+CD57+ T cells in acquired aplastic anemia. Study-wide context: The study obtained an average of roughly 3 ug of DNA from sorted CD4+ and CD8+ cells. Overall study results and limits: Both patients and controls carried the same twenty-nine CD8+ CDR3 sequences.

It was patients with CD8+CD57+ cell expansion by flow cytometry who were chosen for sequencing. A severe acquired aplastic anemia diagnosis applied to all patients. V dropped 6 bases and J dropped 8 bases, with 18 bases sitting between them. CDR3 size: 15 residues. The germline gives CDR1 SGDLS, CDR2 YYNGEE. This clonotype was found many times. Its cognate antigen is unknown. Researchers used genomic DNA as the template to profile TCR beta VDJ and CDR3. TCRdb independently ran MiXCR on the reads; one entry per CDR3 protein. Seen here are 200,000 or so distinct CDR3 sequences, almost 50% observed once, and the top ten hold nearly 20%.

The TCR sequence derives from a human donor with aplastic anemia. Sequencing was carried out using sorted CD4+, CD8+, or CD8+CD57+ T cells (not recorded which) from PBMCs. V is TRBV9 and J is TRBJ1-6; tentative D call: TRBD1 (5 bases). The CDR3 DNA reads as TGTGCCAGCACCTTAGACGCCAGGGCCTATTCACCCCTCCACTTT. It is translated as CASTLDARAYSPLHF.